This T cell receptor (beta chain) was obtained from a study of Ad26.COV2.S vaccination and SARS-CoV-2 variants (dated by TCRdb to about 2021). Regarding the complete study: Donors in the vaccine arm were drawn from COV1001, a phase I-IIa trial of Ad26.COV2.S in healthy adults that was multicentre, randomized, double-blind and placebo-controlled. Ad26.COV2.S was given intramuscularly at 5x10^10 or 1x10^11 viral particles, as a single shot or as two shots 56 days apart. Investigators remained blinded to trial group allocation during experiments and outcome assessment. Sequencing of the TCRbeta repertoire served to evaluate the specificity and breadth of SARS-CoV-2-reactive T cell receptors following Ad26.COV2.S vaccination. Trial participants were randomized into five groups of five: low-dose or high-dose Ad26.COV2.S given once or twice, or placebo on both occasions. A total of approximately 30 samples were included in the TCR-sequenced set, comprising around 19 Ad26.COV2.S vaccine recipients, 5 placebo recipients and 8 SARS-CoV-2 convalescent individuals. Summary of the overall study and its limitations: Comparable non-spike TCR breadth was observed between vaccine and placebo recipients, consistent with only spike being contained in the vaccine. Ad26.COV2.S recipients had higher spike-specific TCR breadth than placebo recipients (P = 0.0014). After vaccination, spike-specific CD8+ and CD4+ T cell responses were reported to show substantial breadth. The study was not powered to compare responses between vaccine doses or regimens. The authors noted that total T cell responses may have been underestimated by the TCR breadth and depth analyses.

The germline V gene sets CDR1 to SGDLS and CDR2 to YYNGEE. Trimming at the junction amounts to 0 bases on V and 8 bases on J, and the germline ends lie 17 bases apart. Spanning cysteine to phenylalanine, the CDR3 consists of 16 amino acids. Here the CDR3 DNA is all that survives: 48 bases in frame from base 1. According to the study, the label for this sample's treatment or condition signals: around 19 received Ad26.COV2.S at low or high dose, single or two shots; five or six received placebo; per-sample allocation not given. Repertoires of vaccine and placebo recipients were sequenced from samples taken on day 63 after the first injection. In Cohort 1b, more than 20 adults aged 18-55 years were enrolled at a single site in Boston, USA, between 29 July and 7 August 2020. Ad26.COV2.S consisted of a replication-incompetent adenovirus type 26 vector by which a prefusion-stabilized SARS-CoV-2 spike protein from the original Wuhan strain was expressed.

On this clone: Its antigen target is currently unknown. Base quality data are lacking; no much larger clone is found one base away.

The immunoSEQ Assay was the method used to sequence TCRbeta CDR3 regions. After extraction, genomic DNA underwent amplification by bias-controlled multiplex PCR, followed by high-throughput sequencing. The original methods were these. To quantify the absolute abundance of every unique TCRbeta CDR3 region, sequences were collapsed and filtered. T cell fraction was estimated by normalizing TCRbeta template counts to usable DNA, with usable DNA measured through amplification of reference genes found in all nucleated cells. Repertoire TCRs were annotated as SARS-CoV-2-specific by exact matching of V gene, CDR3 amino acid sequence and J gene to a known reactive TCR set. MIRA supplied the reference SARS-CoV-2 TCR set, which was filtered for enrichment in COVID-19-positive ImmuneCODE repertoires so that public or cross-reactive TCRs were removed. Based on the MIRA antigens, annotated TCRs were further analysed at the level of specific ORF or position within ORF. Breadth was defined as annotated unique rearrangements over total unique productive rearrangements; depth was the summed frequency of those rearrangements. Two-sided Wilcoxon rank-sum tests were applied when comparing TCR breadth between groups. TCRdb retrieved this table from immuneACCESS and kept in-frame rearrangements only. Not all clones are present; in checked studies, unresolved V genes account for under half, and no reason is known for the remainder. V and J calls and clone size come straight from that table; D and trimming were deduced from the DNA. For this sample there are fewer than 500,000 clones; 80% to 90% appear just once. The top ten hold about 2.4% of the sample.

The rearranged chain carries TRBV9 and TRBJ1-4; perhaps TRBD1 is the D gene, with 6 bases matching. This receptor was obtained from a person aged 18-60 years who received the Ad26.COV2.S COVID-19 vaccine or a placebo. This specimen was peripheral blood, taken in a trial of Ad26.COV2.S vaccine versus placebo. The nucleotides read TGTGCCAGCAGCGTAGGCCTACGTCAAGGGGGAGAAAAACTGTTTTTT. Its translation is CASSVGLRQGGEKLFF.